A selection of T cell receptor beta chains follows, all from one sample in a study of T cells in localized non-small cell lung cancer. TCRdb keeps only in-frame clones here, not all; method: immunoSEQ multiplex PCR. The sample records around 35,000 clones, 93% being singletons. The sample consisted of peripheral blood, taken before any cancer treatment. Receptors originate from a female donor at least 60 years old with stage I lung adenocarcinoma. Each CDR3 is given with its conserved first and last residue. A D gene is named only where the DNA matches it firmly. Size tells how often a clone was seen (once, few, many) or the class of an expanded clone, and some rows leave it out.

v_call: TRBV6-6; j_call: TRBJ1-2; clone_size: -; d_call: TRBD1; cdr3_nt: TGTGCCAACAGGGGGCAGGTCGGTGGCTACACCTTC; cdr3_aa: CANRGQVGGYTF
v_call: TRBV6-6; j_call: TRBJ2-3; clone_size: -; d_call: -; cdr3_nt: TGTGCCAGCAGGACAGGGCTAGCGGACACAGATACGCAGTATTTT; cdr3_aa: CASRTGLADTDTQYF
v_call: TRBV5-5; j_call: TRBJ2-3; clone_size: -; d_call: TRBD2; cdr3_nt: TGTGCCAGCAGACCGGGAGGAACAGATACGCAGTATTTT; cdr3_aa: CASRPGGTDTQYF
v_call: TRBV19; j_call: TRBJ2-5; clone_size: -; d_call: TRBD1; cdr3_nt: TGTGCCAGTAGTCTACGACAGGGACGACTGGAGACCCAGTACTTC; cdr3_aa: CASSLRQGRLETQYF
v_call: TRBV14; j_call: TRBJ1-2; clone_size: -; d_call: -; cdr3_nt: TGTGCCAGCAGCCAAGGTATCAGGGCGTCGACTGGCTACACCTTC; cdr3_aa: CASSQGIRASTGYTF
v_call: TRBV5-4; j_call: TRBJ2-2; clone_size: -; d_call: TRBD1; cdr3_nt: TGTGCCAGCAGCTCCGGGACAGGGAGGATCGGAGGGGAGCTGTTTTTT; cdr3_aa: CASSSGTGRIGGELFF
v_call: TRBV6-5; j_call: TRBJ2-5; clone_size: -; d_call: -; cdr3_nt: TGTGCCAGCAGTTACGACGTACGGGCCGGGGAGACCCAGTACTTC; cdr3_aa: CASSYDVRAGETQYF
v_call: TRBV28; j_call: TRBJ2-7; clone_size: -; d_call: -; cdr3_nt: TGTGCCAGCAGTTCGGGGTCCCGGGAGAAGTACTTC; cdr3_aa: CASSSGSREKYF
v_call: TRBV19; j_call: TRBJ1-1; clone_size: -; d_call: -; cdr3_nt: TGTGCCAGTAGTTCCTTCATGAACACTGAAGCTTTCTTT; cdr3_aa: CASSSFMNTEAFF
v_call: TRBV4-2; j_call: TRBJ1-1; clone_size: -; d_call: -; cdr3_nt: TGTGCCAGCAGCCAAACCGCAAATCGGGGGTACCGAAACACTGAAGCTTTCTTT; cdr3_aa: CASSQTANRGYRNTEAFF
v_call: TRBV19; j_call: TRBJ1-2; clone_size: -; d_call: TRBD1; cdr3_nt: TGTGCCAGTAGTACCACACAGGGGGCGCGAAATGGCTACACCTTC; cdr3_aa: CASSTTQGARNGYTF
v_call: TRBV18; j_call: TRBJ2-3; clone_size: -; d_call: TRBD2; cdr3_nt: TGTGCCAGCTCGCGCGGACTAGCGACGACAAGCACAGATACGCAGTATTTT; cdr3_aa: CASSRGLATTSTDTQYF
v_call: TRBV7-9; j_call: TRBJ2-3; clone_size: -; d_call: TRBD1; cdr3_nt: TGTGCCAGCAGCTTACAGGGGGCTTGGGAAGATACGCAGTATTTT; cdr3_aa: CASSLQGAWEDTQYF
v_call: TRBV7-2; j_call: TRBJ2-7; clone_size: -; d_call: -; cdr3_nt: TGTGCCAGCAGCACCGTCACAGGGATATACGAGCAGTACTTC; cdr3_aa: CASSTVTGIYEQYF
v_call: TRBV5-8; j_call: TRBJ2-4; clone_size: -; d_call: -; cdr3_nt: TGTGCCAGCAGCTTGCAGGTCGGGGACATTCAGTACTTC; cdr3_aa: CASSLQVGDIQYF
v_call: TRBV19; j_call: TRBJ2-5; clone_size: -; d_call: TRBD2; cdr3_nt: TGTGCCAGTAGTCCTCCTTGGGGCGGGAGGGGAGAGACCCAGTACTTC; cdr3_aa: CASSPPWGGRGETQYF
v_call: TRBV4-3; j_call: TRBJ2-3; clone_size: -; d_call: TRBD2; cdr3_nt: TGCGCCAGCAGCCTAGGGACTAGCGGGAGCAATACGCAGTATTTT; cdr3_aa: CASSLGTSGSNTQYF
v_call: TRBV30; j_call: TRBJ1-3; clone_size: -; d_call: -; cdr3_nt: TGTGCCTGGAGTGGGTCTTTCTCTGGAAACACCATATATTTT; cdr3_aa: CAWSGSFSGNTIYF
v_call: TRBV10-2; j_call: TRBJ2-7; clone_size: -; d_call: -; cdr3_nt: TGCGCCAGCAGTCCACTAGACGAGCAGTACTTC; cdr3_aa: CASSPLDEQYF
v_call: TRBV11-2; j_call: TRBJ1-2; clone_size: -; d_call: TRBD1; cdr3_nt: TGTGCCAGCAGCACGGGACAGGGTAGGGGAGGCTACACCTTC; cdr3_aa: CASSTGQGRGGYTF
v_call: TRBV12-5; j_call: TRBJ2-5; clone_size: -; d_call: TRBD1; cdr3_nt: TGTGCTAGTGGTTACGACAGGGGGATTCGTGAGACCCAGTACTTC; cdr3_aa: CASGYDRGIRETQYF
v_call: TRBV28; j_call: TRBJ2-7; clone_size: -; d_call: TRBD1; cdr3_nt: TGTGCCAGCAGTTCAGGGGACAGGGGCGGTAACTACGAGCAGTACTTC; cdr3_aa: CASSSGDRGGNYEQYF
v_call: TRBV28; j_call: TRBJ2-7; clone_size: -; d_call: TRBD2; cdr3_nt: TGTGCCAGCAGTTTCTACGGGACTAGCGGCTCCTACGAGCAGTACTTC; cdr3_aa: CASSFYGTSGSYEQYF
v_call: TRBV9; j_call: TRBJ2-7; clone_size: -; d_call: -; cdr3_nt: TGTGCCAGCTCGGGGGGCCATACCGCCTACGAGCAGTACTTC; cdr3_aa: CASSGGHTAYEQYF
v_call: TRBV11-2; j_call: TRBJ1-2; clone_size: -; d_call: -; cdr3_nt: TGTGCCAGCAGCTCCTCCCGAGTTAACTATGGCTACACCTTC; cdr3_aa: CASSSSRVNYGYTF
v_call: TRBV6-5; j_call: TRBJ1-1; clone_size: few; d_call: -; cdr3_nt: TGTGCCAGCAGCCCTGGGGCGAACATGAACACTGAAGCTTTCTTT; cdr3_aa: CASSPGANMNTEAFF
v_call: TRBV6-5; j_call: TRBJ1-1; clone_size: -; d_call: TRBD1; cdr3_nt: TGTGCCAGCAGTTCACGACAGGGGGAAAATGAAGCTTTCTTT; cdr3_aa: CASSSRQGENEAFF
v_call: TRBV19; j_call: TRBJ2-3; clone_size: -; d_call: TRBD1; cdr3_nt: TGTGCCACTATCCCGGGGACAGGAGGTCGGGATACGCAGTATTTT; cdr3_aa: CATIPGTGGRDTQYF
v_call: TRBV6-4; j_call: TRBJ2-3; clone_size: -; d_call: TRBD1; cdr3_nt: TGTGCCAGCAGTCTACGGGACAGCTTCACAGATACGCAGTATTTT; cdr3_aa: CASSLRDSFTDTQYF
v_call: TRBV4-3; j_call: TRBJ2-1; clone_size: -; d_call: -; cdr3_nt: TGCGCCAGCAGCCAAGTAGATGAGCAGTTCTTC; cdr3_aa: CASSQVDEQFF
v_call: TRBV7-6; j_call: TRBJ1-4; clone_size: -; d_call: TRBD1; cdr3_nt: TGTGCCAGCAGTCGGACAGGGCAGGGCGAAAAACTGTTTTTT; cdr3_aa: CASSRTGQGEKLFF
v_call: TRBV9; j_call: TRBJ2-5; clone_size: once; d_call: TRBD2; cdr3_nt: TGTGCCAGCAGCGTAGGGGCTAGCGGGATACAAGAGACCCAGTACTTC; cdr3_aa: CASSVGASGIQETQYF
v_call: TRBV9; j_call: TRBJ2-4; clone_size: once; d_call: TRBD1; cdr3_nt: TGTGCCAGCAGCGTTTCGAATGACAGGGGAAACATTCAGTACTTC; cdr3_aa: CASSVSNDRGNIQYF
v_call: TRBV5-1; j_call: TRBJ2-3; clone_size: -; d_call: -; cdr3_nt: TGCGCCAGCAGCTTGGGGCCGCGGGACACGACAGATACGCAGTATTTT; cdr3_aa: CASSLGPRDTTDTQYF
v_call: TRBV9; j_call: TRBJ2-1; clone_size: -; d_call: TRBD2; cdr3_nt: TGTGCCAGCAGCGTAGCTACAGGGTGGAGCGGGGGGCATAATGAGCAGTTCTTC; cdr3_aa: CASSVATGWSGGHNEQFF
v_call: TRBV2; j_call: TRBJ1-5; clone_size: -; d_call: -; cdr3_nt: TGTGCCAGCACCCAAGAGGGAAATAGCAATCAGCCCCAGCATTTT; cdr3_aa: CASTQEGNSNQPQHF
v_call: TRBV4-3; j_call: TRBJ2-3; clone_size: -; d_call: TRBD2; cdr3_nt: TGCGCCAGCAGCCGCGCCCTAGCGGGCGGCACAGATACGCAGTATTTT; cdr3_aa: CASSRALAGGTDTQYF
v_call: TRBV6-5; j_call: TRBJ2-5; clone_size: once; d_call: -; cdr3_nt: TGTGCCAGCAGTTCCACAGGGCAAGAGACCCAGTACTTC; cdr3_aa: CASSSTGQETQYF
v_call: TRBV7-3; j_call: TRBJ2-2; clone_size: -; d_call: -; cdr3_nt: TGTGCCAGCAGCCCCGGGAAGCCTGCCGGGGAGCTGTTTTTT; cdr3_aa: CASSPGKPAGELFF